The TCR beta chain under discussion was sequenced for a study of lymphopenia after photon versus proton radiotherapy. Details on this clone: Its antigen is still unknown.

The assay was immunoSEQ multiplex PCR, and TCRdb's table has in-frame clones only and misses some. The profile covers around 15,000 clones, with 70% to 90% appearing a single time and 50% to 70% taken by the ten largest. General study points: Larger post-nadir TCR diversity loss correlated inversely with survival in deceased patients. Under photons, naive T cells and diversity fell while effector/memory populations rose. Post-nadir diversity loss with photons came from oligoclonal expansion, particularly CD8+ Temra cells.

The junction had 9 bases not matched to a gene; V was cut back by 2 bases and J by 8 bases. The CDR3 extends over 15 amino acids. Germline CDR1 reads MNHEY; CDR2 reads SMNVEV (reference sequence). This TCR came from an older woman with cholangiocarcinoma. Some clones in this sample may be carry-over from other donors' samples. V usage is TRBV27 and J usage is TRBJ2-1; TRBD2 matches 7 bases. The sequencing here drew on peripheral blood, taken from a patient treated with proton-based radiotherapy. The CDR3 region has the DNA TGTGCCAGCAGTTTAGCGGGAGTTCGTTCCTATGAGCAGTTCTTC. Its translation: CASSLAGVRSYEQFF.